The 23 T cell receptor beta chains below come from one sample, sequenced in a study of control samples from healthy donors and cancer patients. The protocol was immunoSEQ multiplex PCR, while the TCRdb copy is restricted to in-frame clones and leaves out a portion. The sample lists about 120,000 clones, 70% to 90% occurring once. The sample consisted of blood. These receptor sequences come from a middle-aged man in good health.

This chain links TRBV21-1 with TRBJ2-7; TRBD1 is taken as the D call from the table, unchecked against the DNA. TRBV21-1 is classified as a pseudogene. CDR3 size: 15 residues. In DNA, the CDR3 is TGTGCCAGCAGCAAGGCGGCTGGGGGCCCCTACGAGCAGTACTTC. Encoded protein: CASSKAAGGPYEQYF.

This chain links TRBV5-6 with TRBJ2-2; 9 bases map to TRBD2. V dropped 4 bases and J dropped 3; count of bases not matched to a gene: 1. The CDR3 has 14 residues. Germline values: CDR1 SGHDT, CDR2 YYEEEE. This CDR3 is CASSRLADTGELFF. The DNA for the CDR3 is TGTGCCAGCAGCCGACTAGCGGACACCGGGGAGCTGTTTTTT.

The chain uses TRBV6-5 and TRBJ1-1; D is unresolved. Trimming stripped 0 bases from V and 11 bases from J, with 10 bases between. The CDR3 contains 12 residues. In germline, CDR1 is MNHEY, CDR2 SVGAGI. CDR3 nucleotides: TGTGCCAGCAGTTACTCGCGGGAGAATGCTTTCTTT. This sequence encodes CASSYSRENAFF.

This clone was observed a handful of times. V and J are TRBV4-3 and TRBJ1-2; TRBD1 matches 7 bases. From germline, CDR1 is LGHNA and CDR2 YSLEER. The CDR3 sequence is 14 residues long. J lost 5 bases, V lost 1 base, and 4 bases had no gene match. The CDR3 DNA is TGCGCCAGCAGCCAAGGGGACAGTTATTATGGCTACACCTTC. Translating it yields CASSQGDSYYGYTF.

The chain uses TRBV3-1 (or the pseudogene TRBV3-2) and TRBJ2-7, with a weak D call TRBD1 (6 bases). Germline V CDR1 and CDR2: LGHDT, YNNKEL (reference sequence). The CDR3 loop spans 12 amino acids. Trimming took off 7 bases at V and 2 bases at J, with 9 bases between the two ends. CDR3 sequence (DNA): TGTGCCAGCAAGGGGGTAACCTACGAGCAGTACTTC. Protein: CASKGVTYEQYF.

The chain recombines TRBV20-1 with TRBJ1-1; D unresolved. The CDR3 loop spans 12 amino acids. Trimming shortened V by 3 bases and J by 3 bases, and 8 bases separated the two germline ends. Germline V gene lookup returns CDR1 DFQATT and CDR2 SNEGSKA (reference sequence). The CDR3 here is CSASRADTEAFF. For the CDR3, the DNA is TGCAGTGCTAGTCGAGCGGACACTGAAGCTTTCTTT.

This rearrangement joins TRBV6-2 or TRBV6-3 to TRBJ2-3, with 13 bases fitting TRBD2. CDR3 size: 15 residues. V lost 2 bases to trimming and J lost 4 bases; unmatched junction nucleotides: 0. Germline V gene lookup returns CDR1 MNHEY and CDR2 SVGEGT. CDR3 nucleotide sequence: TGTGCCAGCAGTTACACTAGCGGGGGGGCAGATACGCAGTATTTT. It codes for CASSYTSGGADTQYF.

J is TRBJ1-1 and V is TRBV10-3; D remains unclear. CDR1 is ENHRY, CDR2 SYGVKD, per germline. Trimming removed 3 bases at V and 6 bases at J, with 14 bases between. The CDR3 loop spans 14 amino acids. This chain's CDR3 is CAISEFGYGAEAFF. For the CDR3, the DNA is TGTGCCATCAGTGAATTCGGGTATGGGGCTGAAGCTTTCTTT.

This clone was seen a few times. The CDR3 is CASSQGQGRNQPQHF. The DNA for the CDR3 is TGCGCCAGCAGCCAAGGACAGGGGCGCAATCAGCCCCAGCATTTT. This sequence joins TRBV5-1 and TRBJ1-5; 9 nucleotides align to TRBD1. J lost 2 bases, V lost 4 bases, and 4 bases had no gene match. This CDR3 region has 15 residues. Germline CDR1 is SGHRS and CDR2 is YFSETQ.

V gene TRBV10-2 combines with J gene TRBJ1-1; no clear D. V lost 8 bases and J 1 base, leaving 5 bases between the germline ends. CDR1 WSHSY and CDR2 SAAADI come from the germline V gene. The CDR3 extends over 11 amino acids. The CDR3 is CASRENTEAFF. DNA for the CDR3: TGCGCCAGCCGCGAGAACACTGAAGCTTTCTTT.

The chain employs TRBV24-1 and TRBJ2-1, with TRBD2 matching 12 bases. Germline CDR1 KGHDR, CDR2 SFDVKD. Losses at the gene ends were 6 bases for V and 9 bases for J; bases not matched to a gene: 8. CDR3 length: 15 amino acids. In DNA, the CDR3 is TGTGCCACCAGTATAGGGGGACTAGCGGGCGGTGAGCAGTTCTTC. Amino acids: CATSIGGLAGGEQFF.

The rearrangement joins TRBV9 to TRBJ1-3; TRBD1 is a possible D gene (6 bases). Germline V gene lookup returns CDR1 SGDLS and CDR2 YYNGEE. The V gene lost 3 bases and the J gene lost 6 bases, with 10 bases spanning the gap. This CDR3 has 13 amino acids. CDR3 residues: CASSGRGENTIYF. The CDR3 bases are TGTGCCAGCAGCGGAAGGGGGGAAAACACCATATATTTT.

The chain recombines TRBV18 with TRBJ1-1, with D possibly matching TRBD1 (6 bases). V was trimmed by 3 bases and J by 1 base, leaving 9 bases between them. This CDR3 contains 14 residues. Germline V CDR1 and CDR2: KGHSH, LQKENI. CDR3 sequence: CASSPGQTNTEAFF. The CDR3 DNA follows: TGTGCCAGCTCACCCGGACAGACGAACACTGAAGCTTTCTTT.

The gene calls are TRBV21-1 and TRBJ1-1. TRBV21-1 is designated a pseudogene. The CDR3 extends over 14 amino acids. The CDR3 here is CASSTPELGTEAFF. The CDR3 DNA reads TGTGCCAGCAGCACCCCCGAATTGGGCACTGAAGCTTTCTTT.

This chain joins TRBV20-1 and TRBJ2-5; D unclear. Germline V gives CDR1 DFQATT, CDR2 SNEGSKA (reference sequence). The V and J ends lost 0 bases and 5 bases respectively, with 4 bases between them. This CDR3 spans 11 amino acids. CDR3 residues: CSAREQETQYF. CDR3 coding DNA: TGCAGTGCTAGAGAACAGGAGACCCAGTACTTC.

The chain links TRBV10-3 to TRBJ2-6; 11 bases agree with TRBD1. Germline V lookup: CDR1 ENHRY, CDR2 SYGVKD. This CDR3 has 17 residues. V lost 6 bases, J lost 3 bases, and 7 bases stayed unmatched. For the CDR3, the DNA is TGTGCCATCAGCAACGGACAGGGGGCGAATGGGGCCAACGTCCTGACTTTC. As protein: CAISNGQGANGANVLTF.

The chain links TRBV18 to TRBJ1-1; D gene unclear. The germline gives CDR1 KGHSH, CDR2 LQKENI. This CDR3 has 12 amino acids. Trimming cost V 3 bases and J 6 bases, with 8 bases left between them. The CDR3 DNA follows: TGTGCCAGCTCACCGGACGGATCTGAAGCTTTCTTT. This translates into CASSPDGSEAFF.

The V call is TRBV6-5, the J call TRBJ1-6; perhaps TRBD1 as D (6 bases). Looked up from germline, CDR1 is MNHEY and CDR2 is SVGAGI. The V gene lost 4 bases and the J gene lost 11 bases, with 12 bases spanning the gap. This CDR3 spans 13 amino acids. The CDR3 sequence is CASSLGQRAPLHF. The CDR3 nucleotides are TGTGCCAGCAGTTTAGGACAGAGGGCACCCCTCCACTTT.

This sequence joins TRBV11-2 and TRBJ1-3, with D unclear. Germline V lookup: CDR1 SGHAT, CDR2 FQNNGV. V lost 5 bases and J 7 bases, leaving 12 bases between the germline ends. The CDR3 runs 13 residues. CDR3 in amino acids: CASSPWVPNTIYF. CDR3 bases: TGTGCCAGCAGCCCATGGGTACCCAACACCATATATTTT.

The chain joins TRBV19 to TRBJ1-5, with D maybe TRBD1 (6 bases). V was cut by 7 bases and J by 0 bases, with 13 bases left in between. The CDR3 is 15 residues long. From germline, CDR1 is LNHDA and CDR2 SQIVND (reference sequence). CDR3 sequence (DNA): TGTGCCAGTACCGGGACACACTATAGCAATCAGCCCCAGCATTTT. This sequence encodes CASTGTHYSNQPQHF.

V and J are TRBV9 and TRBJ2-6, with TRBD2 identical over 9 bases. This CDR3 has 17 residues. V lost 4 bases, J lost 2 bases, and 7 bases stayed unmatched. CDR1 is SGDLS, CDR2 YYNGEE, per germline. The CDR3 loop is CASSPRGGRPGANVLTF. The CDR3 nucleotides read TGTGCCAGCAGCCCGCGGGGGGGCCGCCCTGGGGCCAACGTCCTGACTTTC.

The chain uses TRBV7-2 and TRBJ2-7; 9 bases are a match to TRBD1. Germline V lookup: CDR1 SGHTA, CDR2 FQGNSA. The CDR3 is 15 residues long. V was clipped by 3 bases and J by 6 bases; unmatched bases: 9. In DNA, the CDR3 is TGTGCCAGCAGCTTCTCCGGGACAGGGAAGGGCGAGCAGTACTTC. The encoded protein is CASSFSGTGKGEQYF.

V gene TRBV30 combines with J gene TRBJ2-7; weak D call: TRBD1 (5 bases). Germline CDR1 is GTSNPN and CDR2 is SVGIG (reference sequence). This CDR3 region has 14 residues. The ends were cut back, 0 bases at V and 3 bases at J, with 12 bases in the middle. The chain's CDR3 is CAWSVPRDFYEQYF. Written as DNA, the CDR3 is TGTGCCTGGAGTGTACCCAGGGATTTCTACGAGCAGTACTTC.